What follows describes a single T cell receptor beta chain. This entry is derived from a study of blood T cell repertoires in COVID-19. Study at large: Whether acute or convalescent, the COVID-19 samples came from the United States, Italy and Spain. Nucleic acid was either cDNA or gDNA, and it came from T cells, B-cell-depleted T cells, or PBMCs.

Authors' data handling: Estimation of nucleated cell counts relied on the amplification of reference gene primers. Produced via immunoSEQ multiplex PCR; TCRdb's table is partial and in-frame only. V, J and clone size are taken as reported in that table, and D and trimming were inferred from the DNA itself. The profile covers over 100,000 clones, with around 73% appearing a single time and about 9.3% taken by the ten largest. This CDR3 comprises 14 residues. The trim removed 3 bases at V and 4 bases at J, leaving 5 bases unmatched. CDR1 SGHDT and CDR2 YYEEEE come from the germline V gene. This TCR came from a man between 60 and 75 years old with active or convalescent COVID-19. Sequencing used peripheral blood. This chain uses TRBV5-6 with TRBJ2-5, with TRBD2 matching over 8 bases. CDR3 in DNA: TGTGCCAGCAGCTGGGGGACTAGTCCAGAGACCCAGTACTTC. Translating gives CASSWGTSPETQYF. Full variable domain (remainder filled in from reference TRBV5-6 and TRBJ2-5): DAGVTQSPTHLIKTRGQQVTLRCSPKSGHDTVSWYQQALGQGPQFIFQYYEEEERQRGNFPDRFSGHQFPNYSSELNVNALLLGDSALYLCASSWGTSPETQYFGPGTRLLVL.